The 26 T cell receptor beta chains presented below share a single source sample, sequenced in a study of CD8 T cells in ankylosing spondylitis. TCRdb re-called the 5' RACE reads through MiXCR, storing one row per CDR3 protein. The sample includes roughly 450,000 distinct CDR3 sequences, 25% to 30% of them seen just once. Study-level findings and limits: Characteristic, it appeared, of ankylosing spondylitis blood was a TCR beta motif of about eight highly homologous variants.

No antigens are known for them. Sample: blood, either unsorted or a sorted T cell fraction (not recorded which). The receptor source for this set is a male donor with ankylosing spondylitis.

This clonotype occurred a few times. This chain links TRBV7-2 with TRBJ2-1, with D perhaps assigned TRBD1 or TRBD2 (6 bases each). Germline assignment: CDR1 SGHTA and CDR2 FQGNSA. CDR3 length equals 14 residues. V lost 1 base and J lost 10, with 14 bases in between. This CDR3 reads CASSLVQGGREQFF. The CDR3 nucleotides read TGTGCCAGCAGCTTAGTCCAAGGGGGGAGGGAGCAGTTCTTC.

The chain combines TRBV10-3 with TRBJ2-1, with 11 bases matching TRBD2. This CDR3 region has 17 residues. The trim removed 2 bases at V and 2 bases at J, leaving 5 bases unmatched. CDR1 ENHRY and CDR2 SYGVKD come from the germline V gene. CDR3 in DNA: TGTGCCATCAGTGAGAATAGCGGGAGGGTTACCTACAATGAGCAGTTCTTC. Translation: CAISENSGRVTYNEQFF.

This clonotype showed up just a few times. This chain joins TRBV20-1 and TRBJ2-3, with no clear D. Germline lookup yields CDR1 DFQATT and CDR2 SNEGSKA (reference sequence). The CDR3 loop spans 13 amino acids. V dropped 3 bases and J dropped 0 bases, with 7 bases sitting between them. The CDR3 region has the DNA TGCAGTGCTAGGTCCGCTAGCACAGATACGCAGTATTTT. Translating gives CSARSASTDTQYF.

The chain combines TRBV11-2 with TRBJ2-1; 9 positions agree with TRBD2. The V and J ends lost 4 bases and 1 base, in that order; junction bases with no gene match: 5. Germline V CDR1 and CDR2: SGHAT, FQNNGV. CDR3 length: 16 amino acids. The CDR3 spells CASSSLGLASYNEQFF. In DNA, the CDR3 is TGTGCCAGCAGCTCCTTAGGACTAGCGTCCTACAATGAGCAGTTCTTC.

This clonotype was observed a few times. This sequence joins TRBV25-1 and TRBJ1-2; D gene uncertain. With 4 bases removed from V and 8 bases from J, the gap between germline ends came to 14 bases. The CDR3 spans 13 residues. Germline loops: CDR1 MGHDK, CDR2 SYGVNS. CDR3 protein: CASSGPTPSGYTF. DNA for the CDR3: TGTGCCAGCAGTGGACCGACGCCTTCCGGCTACACCTTC.

This clonotype was found a few times. The CDR3, as DNA: TGCGCCAGCAGCTTGTTAAGGGGAGGCTCCGACACCGGGGAGCTGTTTTTT. It is translated as CASSLLRGGSDTGELFF. The chain employs TRBV5-1 and TRBJ2-2, with a weak D call TRBD2 (6 bases). This CDR3 has 17 residues. V was clipped by 1 base and J by 3 bases, with 16 bases between them. The V gene's germline CDR1 is SGHRS and CDR2 YFSETQ. Full variable domain (outside the CDR3, taken from reference TRBV5-1 and TRBJ2-2): KAGVTQTPRYLIKTRGQQVTLSCSPISGHRSVSWYQQTPGQGLQFLFEYFSETQRNKGNFPGRFSGRQFSNSRSEMNVSTLELGDSALYLCASSLLRGGSDTGELFFGEGSRLTVL.

The chain combines TRBV7-8 with TRBJ2-1; tentative D call: TRBD1 (6 bases). Germline values: CDR1 SGHVS, CDR2 FQNEAQ. V was pared by 4 bases and J by 3 bases, with 10 bases between. CDR3 length: 14 amino acids. The CDR3 spells CASSSGHRYNEQFF. CDR3 DNA sequence: TGTGCCAGCAGCTCGGGACACCGCTACAATGAGCAGTTCTTC. The full variable domain, completed using reference TRBV7-8 and TRBJ2-1, is GAGVSQSPRYKVAKRGQDVALRCDPISGHVSLFWYQQALGQGPEFLTYFQNEAQLDKSGLPSDRFFAERPEGSVSTLKIQRTQQEDSAVYLCASSSGHRYNEQFFGPGTRLTVL.

This clonotype was seen a handful of times. The gene calls are TRBV5-1 and TRBJ2-2; 11 positions match TRBD2. This CDR3 contains 18 residues. After removal of 1 base from V and 4 bases from J, the junction contained 9 bases not matched to a gene. Germline CDR1 reads SGHRS; CDR2 reads YFSETQ. CDR3 sequence reads: CASSLTTSGIGATGELFF. The CDR3, as DNA: TGCGCCAGCAGCTTGACGACTAGCGGGATTGGGGCCACCGGGGAGCTGTTTTTT.

The CDR3 DNA reads as TGCGCCAGCAGCCAAGTCAGGACAGGGGGTTGGGTAACTAATGAAAAACTGTTTTTT. As protein: CASSQVRTGGWVTNEKLFF. V gene TRBV4-1 combines with J gene TRBJ1-4, with 10 bases matching TRBD1. V dropped 1 base and J dropped 1; count of bases not matched to a gene: 9. This CDR3 is 19 amino acids long. The germline V gene encodes CDR1 MGHRA and CDR2 YSYEKL.

This clonotype turned up a few times. V and J are TRBV7-7 and TRBJ2-5; tentatively, D is TRBD1 or TRBD2 (6 bases each). The CDR3 extends over 15 amino acids. Trimming removed 5 bases at V and 5 bases at J, with 18 bases between. Germline CDR1 SSHAT, CDR2 FNYEAQ (reference sequence). The DNA of the CDR3 is TGTGCCAGCAGCCCCGGGGGCGGGACCTGGGAGACCCAGTACTTC. This translates into CASSPGGGTWETQYF.

This clonotype was seen only a few times. This chain links TRBV5-6 with TRBJ2-4; D call uncertain. The germline V and J ends were trimmed by 4 bases and 4 bases, with 15 bases remaining between them. The CDR3 is 15 residues long. Germline V gene sequence: CDR1 SGHDT, CDR2 YYEEEE. The CDR3 region has the DNA TGTGCCAGCAGCCCCGCCGAGAAGGGAAAAAACATTCAGTACTTC. Its translation is CASSPAEKGKNIQYF.

This clonotype has only a few counts. This chain uses TRBV5-1 with TRBJ2-1; TRBD1 might be the D (6 bases). Trimming removed 0 bases at V and 4 bases at J, with 14 bases between. The CDR3 has 16 amino acids. From germline, CDR1 is SGHRS and CDR2 YFSETQ. The CDR3 spells CASSLAKGVTYNEQFF. The DNA for the CDR3 is TGCGCCAGCAGCTTGGCCAAGGGGGTAACTTACAATGAGCAGTTCTTC.

In this sample, this clonotype turned up a few times. The rearrangement joins TRBV24-1 to TRBJ2-3, with 7 bases aligning to TRBD2. The germline V gene has CDR1 KGHDR and CDR2 SFDVKD. J gave up 0 bases and V 5 bases, and 4 bases lay outside the gene matches. The length of the CDR3 is 15 residues. CDR3 DNA: TGTGCCACCAGTGTGGGGGGGTCTAGCACAGATACGCAGTATTTT. This codes for CATSVGGSSTDTQYF.

The J gene is TRBJ2-1, the V gene TRBV3-1, with 9 nucleotides matching TRBD2. Trimming removed 6 bases from V and 4 bases from J; junction bases left unmatched: 10. This CDR3 is built from 16 residues. CDR1 is LGHDT, CDR2 YNNKEL, per germline (reference sequence). The DNA for the CDR3 is TGTGCCAGCAGGCGTACTCGAGCGGGAGGATACAATGAGCAGTTCTTC. This translates into CASRRTRAGGYNEQFF.

The sample holds a few counts of this clonotype. The chain combines TRBV19 with TRBJ1-5; D is uncertain. V lost 3 bases, J lost 0 bases, and 9 bases lay in between. CDR3 length: 15 residues. Germline V gene data show CDR1 as LNHDA and CDR2 as SQIVND (reference sequence). This chain's CDR3 is CASSIAVYSNQPQHF. The CDR3, as DNA: TGTGCCAGTAGTATTGCAGTTTATAGCAATCAGCCCCAGCATTTT.

This clonotype has more than one count but fewer than ten. The gene calls are TRBV7-2 and TRBJ1-1; D is uncertain. The CDR3 sequence is 15 residues long. V was cut by 0 bases and J by 3 bases, with 11 bases left in between. CDR1 is SGHTA, CDR2 FQGNSA, per germline. The CDR3 protein is CASSLALLSDTEAFF. The CDR3 region has the DNA TGTGCCAGCAGCTTAGCGCTCCTTAGCGACACTGAAGCTTTCTTT.

The chain couples TRBV3-1 to TRBJ2-3; TRBD2 agrees at 13 bases. V gave up 0 bases and J gave up 0 bases; unmatched junction bases: 3. The CDR3 contains 18 residues. CDR1 is LGHDT, CDR2 YNNKEL, per germline (reference sequence). CDR3: CASSQEGTSGASTDTQYF. In DNA form, the CDR3 reads TGTGCCAGCAGCCAAGAAGGGACTAGCGGGGCTAGCACAGATACGCAGTATTTT.

The chain couples TRBV11-3 to TRBJ1-2, with D possibly being TRBD1 (5 bases). This CDR3 region has 13 residues. Per the germline V gene, CDR1 is SGHNT and CDR2 is YENEEA. V was cut by 5 bases and J by 4 bases, with 11 bases left in between. The CDR3 here is CASSAGTVYGYTF. The CDR3 DNA is TGTGCCAGCAGCGCCGGGACGGTCTATGGCTACACCTTC.

The chain links TRBV5-1 to TRBJ2-3, with 11 positions matching TRBD1. The germline V gene has CDR1 SGHRS and CDR2 YFSETQ. With V trimmed by 3 bases and J by 4 bases, 1 base remained unmatched. This CDR3 spans 14 amino acids. In nucleotides, the CDR3 is TGCGCCAGCAGCTGGACAGGGGGCGCAGATACGCAGTATTTT. Translating gives CASSWTGGADTQYF.

This clonotype was observed a few times. J is TRBJ2-7 and V is TRBV10-3; 7 nucleotides match TRBD1. The CDR3 length is 13 residues. Trimming at V came to 4 bases and at J to 5 bases, leaving 5 bases not matched to a gene. CDR1 is ENHRY and CDR2 is SYGVKD in the germline V gene. DNA of the CDR3: TGTGCCATCAGTGGACAGGGCCGGGACGAGCAGTACTTC. Translated: CAISGQGRDEQYF.

This chain joins TRBV25-1 and TRBJ2-5; TRBD1 might be the D (5 bases). Trimming stripped 1 base from V and 4 bases from J, with 13 bases between. This CDR3 contains 15 residues. Germline CDR1 and CDR2: MGHDK and SYGVNS. The CDR3, as DNA: TGTGCCAGCAGTGAATGGCAGGGTACTGGAGAGACCCAGTACTTC. It yields the protein CASSEWQGTGETQYF.

The rearrangement joins TRBV28 to TRBJ2-5; TRBD1 aligns across 9 bases. From germline, CDR1 is MDHEN and CDR2 SYDVKM. There are 15 residues in the CDR3. CDR3 sequence: CAGARQGVPQETQYF. The CDR3 nucleotides are TGTGCTGGGGCAAGACAGGGGGTCCCCCAAGAGACCCAGTACTTC.

The rearrangement joins TRBV18 to TRBJ2-1, with 8 bases lining up with TRBD2. V gave up 3 bases and J gave up 2 bases; unmatched junction bases: 9. The CDR3 loop spans 17 amino acids. Germline CDR1 reads KGHSH; CDR2 reads LQKENI. DNA for the CDR3: TGTGCCAGCTCACCCTCCAGCCCGGGACTAGCCTACAATGAGCAGTTCTTC. It translates to CASSPSSPGLAYNEQFF. Full variable domain (missing parts from reference TRBV18 and TRBJ2-1): NAGVMQNPRHLVRRRGQEARLRCSPMKGHSHVYWYRQLPEEGLKFMVYLQKENIIDESGMPKERFSAEFPKEGPSILRIQQVVRGDSAAYFCASSPSSPGLAYNEQFFGPGTRLTVL.

This sequence joins TRBV2 and TRBJ1-1; TRBD1 might be the D (6 bases). The germline V gene encodes CDR1 SNHLY and CDR2 FYNNEI. The CDR3 has 15 residues. The V end lost 6 bases, the J end lost 1 base, and 15 bases lay between the germline ends. CDR3: CASRRREGGNTEAFF. The CDR3 region has the DNA TGTGCCAGCAGAAGAAGGGAAGGGGGGAACACTGAAGCTTTCTTT.

Here the CDR3 DNA reads TGTGCCACCAGCAGAGGTCAGGGGAGGAAGAACACTGAAGCTTTCTTT. This encodes CATSRGQGRKNTEAFF. The chain uses TRBV15 and TRBJ1-1, with TRBD1 as a possible D gene (6 bases). CDR1 and CDR2 from the germline V gene are LNHNV and YYDKDF (reference sequence). The CDR3 extends over 16 amino acids. Trimming pared 1 base from V and 1 base from J, leaving 13 bases between.

This clonotype was found a few times. This sequence joins TRBV5-1 and TRBJ2-5; a possible D gene is TRBD2 (5 bases). This CDR3 spans 13 amino acids. Germline V gives CDR1 SGHRS, CDR2 YFSETQ. V lost 4 bases, J lost 5 bases, and 12 bases lay in between. Written as DNA, the CDR3 is TGCGCCAGCAGCGCCTCCGGAGGCGAGACCCAGTACTTC. It translates to CASSASGGETQYF.